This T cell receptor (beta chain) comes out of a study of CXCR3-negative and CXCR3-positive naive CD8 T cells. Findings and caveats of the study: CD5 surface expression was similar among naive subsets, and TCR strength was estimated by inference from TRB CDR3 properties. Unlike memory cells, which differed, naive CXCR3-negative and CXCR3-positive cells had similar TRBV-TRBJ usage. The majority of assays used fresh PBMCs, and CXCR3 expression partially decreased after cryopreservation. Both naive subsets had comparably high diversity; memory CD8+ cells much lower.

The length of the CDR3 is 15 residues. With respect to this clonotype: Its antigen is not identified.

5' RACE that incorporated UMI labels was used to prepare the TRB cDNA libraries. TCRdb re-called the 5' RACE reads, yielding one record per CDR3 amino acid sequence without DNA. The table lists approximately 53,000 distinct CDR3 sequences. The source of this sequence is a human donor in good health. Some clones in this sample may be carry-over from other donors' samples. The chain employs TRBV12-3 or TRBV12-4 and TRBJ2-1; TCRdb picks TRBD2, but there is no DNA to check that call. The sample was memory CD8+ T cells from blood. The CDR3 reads CASSLSLARLAETLF.